Listed below are T cell receptor beta chains from one sample, sequenced in a study of shared clonotypes between healthy human individuals. The protocol was immunoSEQ multiplex PCR, while the TCRdb copy is restricted to in-frame clones and leaves out a portion. The table records about 530,000 clones, 96% of them present only once. The sequenced sample consisted of naive CD4+ T cells sorted from blood. These receptors originate from a woman aged 25 to 39 in good health. The CDR3 runs from the conserved cysteine through the conserved F or W. The D gene is left open where the match is weak. Size is stated for part of the rows, as once, few or many counts, or as a class when the clone is expanded.

J gene | clone size | D gene | V gene | CDR3 protein | CDR3 DNA
TRBJ2-1 | NA | NA | TRBV18 | CASSLGLTNEQFF | TGTGCCAGCTCATTAGGACTCACCAATGAGCAGTTCTTC
TRBJ2-7 | NA | NA | TRBV2 | CASSDYGSYEQYF | TGTGCCAGCAGTGATTACGGTTCCTACGAGCAGTACTTC
TRBJ2-2 | once | NA | TRBV7-9 | CASSLQSVRTGELFF | TGTGCCAGCAGCTTACAATCAGTCCGCACCGGGGAGCTGTTTTTT
TRBJ2-1 | NA | TRBD1 | TRBV5-4 | CASSSGTGYNEQFF | TGTGCCAGCAGCTCCGGGACAGGCTACAATGAGCAGTTCTTC
TRBJ2-1 | NA | TRBD2 | TRBV29-1 | CSASETSGSVSNEQFF | TGCAGCGCATCTGAGACTAGCGGGAGTGTGAGCAATGAGCAGTTCTTC
TRBJ2-3 | NA | NA | TRBV5-1 | CASSVGRLSTDTQYF | TGCGCCAGCAGCGTCGGCAGGCTCTCCACAGATACGCAGTATTTT
TRBJ2-7 | NA | TRBD2 | TRBV5-1 | CASAQLGGLAYEQYF | TGCGCCAGCGCCCAATTAGGGGGACTAGCTTACGAGCAGTACTTC
TRBJ2-1 | NA | TRBD2 | TRBV7-9 | CASSIGAGGNEQFF | TGTGCCAGCAGTATCGGGGCGGGAGGGAATGAGCAGTTCTTC
TRBJ1-4 | NA | NA | TRBV7-9 | CASSVSGTLNEKLFF | TGTGCCAGCAGCGTCTCCGGGACCCTAAATGAAAAACTGTTTTTT
TRBJ2-7 | NA | NA | TRBV19 | CASSKGSSYEQYF | TGTGCCAGTAGTAAGGGGAGCTCCTACGAGCAGTACTTC
TRBJ2-5 | once | TRBD1 | TRBV5-1 | CASSLAGQASRETQYF | TGCGCCAGCAGCTTGGCGGGACAGGCTAGTAGAGAGACCCAGTACTTC
TRBJ1-1 | NA | NA | TRBV5-1 | CASSLTGLNTEAFF | TGCGCCAGCAGCTTGACAGGGTTGAACACTGAAGCTTTCTTT
TRBJ2-1 | NA | TRBD2 | TRBV28 | CASSFGTSGLYNEQFF | TGTGCCAGCAGCTTTGGGACTAGCGGGTTGTACAATGAGCAGTTCTTC
TRBJ1-2 | NA | NA | TRBV5-4 | CASSLVGSNYGYTF | TGTGCCAGCAGCTTGGTGGGGTCAAACTATGGCTACACCTTC
TRBJ1-5 | NA | TRBD1 | TRBV19 | CASSSTGGHQPQHF | TGTGCCAGTAGTTCGACAGGGGGACATCAGCCCCAGCATTTT
TRBJ1-5 | few | TRBD1 | TRBV5-5 | CASSLGLGQGNQPQHF | TGTGCCAGCAGCTTGGGCTTGGGACAGGGGAATCAGCCCCAGCATTTT
TRBJ1-2 | once | NA | TRBV5-6 | CASSLVAGAGYTF | TGTGCCAGCAGCTTGGTTGCGGGGGCCGGCTACACCTTC
TRBJ2-4 | NA | TRBD2 | TRBV7-9 | CASSYLGLAGGGNIQYF | TGTGCCAGCAGTTACCTCGGACTAGCGGGAGGGGGTAACATTCAGTACTTC
TRBJ2-3 | NA | NA | TRBV30 | CAWTYTDTQYF | TGTGCCTGGACTTACACAGATACGCAGTATTTT
TRBJ1-6 | NA | TRBD1 | TRBV27 | CASSQNRGGNSPLHF | TGTGCCAGCAGCCAGAACAGGGGTGGAAATTCACCCCTCCACTTT
TRBJ1-1 | NA | NA | TRBV11-2 | CASSLPGNTEAFF | TGTGCCAGCAGCTTACCAGGGAACACTGAAGCTTTCTTT
TRBJ2-2 | NA | NA | TRBV7-2 | CASSLVARNTGELFF | TGTGCCAGCAGCTTAGTGGCCAGAAACACCGGGGAGCTGTTTTTT
TRBJ2-2 | once | TRBD2 | TRBV11-3 | CASSYSGLAGGKRGFGELFF | TGTGCCAGCAGCTACTCGGGACTAGCGGGAGGGAAGAGGGGGTTCGGGGAGCTGTTTTTT
TRBJ1-1 | NA | NA | TRBV18 | CASSPRNTEAFF | TGTGCCAGCTCACCGAGAAACACTGAAGCTTTCTTT
TRBJ1-4 | NA | NA | TRBV19 | CASSIGGGNEKLFF | TGTGCCAGTAGTATAGGAGGAGGAAATGAAAAACTGTTTTTT
TRBJ1-3 | NA | TRBD1 | TRBV18 | CASSPLQGVSGNTIYF | TGTGCCAGCTCACCACTACAGGGGGTCTCTGGAAACACCATATATTTT
TRBJ2-1 | NA | NA | TRBV18 | CASSRVPGHNEQFF | TGTGCCAGCTCACGGGTCCCTGGGCACAATGAGCAGTTCTTC
TRBJ2-7 | NA | NA | TRBV4-1 | CASSGLPRSYEQYF | TGCGCCAGCAGCGGCCTTCCACGCTCCTACGAGCAGTACTTC
TRBJ1-4 | NA | NA | TRBV28 | CASSSTPGKLFF | TGTGCCAGCAGTTCAACCCCAGGGAAACTGTTTTTT
TRBJ1-5 | once | TRBD1 | TRBV5-1 | CASSLAPLGGQGPYSNQPQHF | TGCGCCAGCAGCTTGGCCCCACTCGGGGGACAGGGGCCATATAGCAATCAGCCCCAGCATTTT
TRBJ2-2 | NA | NA | TRBV5-1 | CASSLGTFTGELFF | TGCGCCAGCAGCCTAGGGACGTTCACCGGGGAGCTGTTTTTT
TRBJ2-3 | NA | TRBD1 | TRBV28 | CASNNRGTGALRTDTQYF | TGTGCCAGCAACAACCGCGGGACAGGGGCTCTTAGAACAGATACGCAGTATTTT
TRBJ2-7 | NA | NA | TRBV5-1 | CASRSSYEQYF | TGCGCCAGTCGGAGCTCCTACGAGCAGTACTTC
TRBJ2-7 | NA | TRBD2 | TRBV5-3 | CARSLAPKTSVHEQYF | TGTGCCAGAAGCTTGGCCCCGAAAACTAGCGTCCACGAGCAGTACTTC
TRBJ2-7 | NA | NA | TRBV27 | CASSLIFGAYEQYF | TGTGCCAGCAGTTTAATCTTCGGGGCCTACGAGCAGTACTTC
TRBJ1-2 | NA | TRBD1 | TRBV18 | CATKMGTGIGANYGYTF | TGTGCCACCAAGATGGGGACAGGGATTGGAGCTAACTATGGCTACACCTTC
TRBJ2-1 | NA | TRBD2 | TRBV7-6 | CASSRLAGAVSGQFF | TGTGCCAGCAGCCGACTAGCGGGAGCCGTGTCAGGGCAGTTCTTC
TRBJ1-2 | NA | NA | TRBV2 | CASSESVGGFGGYTF | TGTGCCAGCAGTGAATCCGTAGGAGGGTTTGGTGGCTACACCTTC
TRBJ2-1 | NA | NA | TRBV11-2 | CASTFWGTGDEQFF | TGTGCCAGCACCTTTTGGGGAACCGGGGATGAGCAGTTCTTC
TRBJ2-7 | NA | NA | TRBV21-1 | CASSKGGDNYEQYF | TGTGCCAGCAGCAAAGGCGGCGATAACTACGAGCAGTACTTC